Presented here are 17 T cell receptor beta chains from one specimen sequenced in a study of blood T cells in healthy people across ages. The use of a sample-barcoded 5' primer and a J-beta primer mix characterized a second PCR of 7 to 11 cycles. Each CDR3 protein is one row after TCRdb ran MiXCR on the 5' RACE reads. The sample lists around 1.7 million distinct CDR3 sequences; 28% were seen once. The sequenced sample was blood. The receptors come from a woman in her twenties or thirties in good health.

This clonotype was counted between two and nine times. The chain recombines TRBV5-1 with TRBJ1-6; TRBD1 is a possible D gene (6 bases). This CDR3 has 19 amino acids. Germline assignment: CDR1 SGHRS and CDR2 YFSETQ. The V end was cut by 0 bases, the J end by 7 bases, with 23 bases between. DNA of the CDR3: TGCGCCAGCAGCTTGGTTGAGATTATGGGGCTGGGGGCCAATTCACCCCTCCACTTT. Its protein product is CASSLVEIMGLGANSPLHF.

The V and J genes are TRBV15 and TRBJ1-2; D remains ambiguous. CDR3 length equals 13 residues. Germline V gene data show CDR1 as LNHNV and CDR2 as YYDKDF (reference sequence). The V end was cut by 5 bases, the J end by 5 bases, with 12 bases between. The CDR3 loop is CATSPTWKYGYTF. Written as DNA, the CDR3 is TGTGCCACCAGCCCGACATGGAAATATGGCTACACCTTC.

This clonotype appeared a single time. V gene TRBV24-1 combines with J gene TRBJ2-1; either TRBD1 or TRBD2 may fit D (6 bases each). This CDR3 spans 15 amino acids. Trimming took off 10 bases at V and 4 bases at J, with 19 bases between the two ends. The germline CDR1 and CDR2 sequences are KGHDR and SFDVKD. CDR3 DNA sequence: TGTGCCACTAGAGAGAGGGGGGTACAATACAATGAGCAGTTCTTC. Translating gives CATRERGVQYNEQFF.

This chain uses TRBV7-6 with TRBJ2-7, with D tentatively TRBD1 (5 bases). V was pared by 1 base and J by 4 bases, with 14 bases between. Germline CDR1 is SGHVS and CDR2 is FNYEAQ. This CDR3 has 15 residues. The CDR3 DNA is TGTGCCAGCAGCTTAGGAAGGGGCGGACATTACGAGCAGTACTTC. Translating it yields CASSLGRGGHYEQYF.

This clonotype showed up many times. V gene TRBV13 combines with J gene TRBJ2-7; 12 bases line up with TRBD1. Germline CDR1 is PRHDT and CDR2 is FYEKMQ (reference sequence). V gave up 5 bases and J gave up 6 bases; unmatched junction bases: 5. The CDR3 runs to 14 residues. CDR3 residues: CASSLGTGGGEQYF. The DNA of the CDR3 is TGTGCCAGCAGCCTCGGGACAGGGGGCGGCGAGCAGTACTTC.

This chain connects TRBV7-9 to TRBJ1-2, with D possibly matching TRBD1 (6 bases). The germline V gene encodes CDR1 SEHNR and CDR2 FQNEAQ (reference sequence). CDR3 length: 14 residues. Trimming removed 5 bases from V and 5 bases from J, with 15 bases in between. The CDR3 sequence: CASSLPGTKYGYTF. DNA of the CDR3: TGTGCCAGCAGCCTGCCCGGGACAAAGTATGGCTACACCTTC.

This clonotype was picked up a small number of times. The gene calls are TRBV29-1 and TRBJ2-3; 8 nucleotides line up with TRBD2. CDR3 length equals 14 residues. Unmatched junction bases numbered 5, after V lost 2 bases and J lost 4 bases. Germline CDR1 and CDR2: SQVTM and ANQGSEA. CDR3 amino acids: CSVESGGRADTQYF. The CDR3 coding sequence is TGCAGCGTTGAATCGGGGGGGCGCGCAGATACGCAGTATTTT.

The CDR3 DNA reads as TGTGCCACCTTGACAGGAATAAATCAGCCCCAGCATTTT. Amino acid sequence: CATLTGINQPQHF. This chain links TRBV15 with TRBJ1-5; possible D gene TRBD1, 6 bases. Trimming took 8 bases from V and 4 from J, leaving 12 bases between them. This CDR3 has 13 amino acids. The germline CDR1 and CDR2 sequences are LNHNV and YYDKDF (reference sequence).

A few counts support this clonotype. This chain uses TRBV12-3 or TRBV12-4 with TRBJ2-7; 7 nucleotides line up with TRBD1. Losses at the gene ends were 6 bases for V and 2 bases for J; bases not matched to a gene: 10. The CDR3 totals 15 residues. CDR3 DNA sequence: TGTGCCAGCAGAAGCGGACAGGAATCTGCCTACGAGCAGTACTTC. Protein product: CASRSGQESAYEQYF.

V usage is TRBV20-1 and J usage is TRBJ2-1; D tentatively reads TRBD1 or TRBD2 (5 bases each). This CDR3 is 15 amino acids long. Trimming took 6 bases from V and 5 from J, leaving 20 bases between them. Germline loops: CDR1 DFQATT, CDR2 SNEGSKA (reference sequence). DNA for the CDR3: TGCAGTGCCGACGGGGCAGGTGGTACGGACAATGAGCAGTTCTTC. This sequence encodes CSADGAGGTDNEQFF.

The V call is TRBV12-3 or TRBV12-4, the J call TRBJ2-3; TRBD2 agrees at 13 bases. The J segment lost 8 bases and the V segment lost 3 bases, leaving 5 bases of the junction unmatched. The CDR3 is made up of 15 amino acids. DNA of the CDR3: TGTGCCAGCAGTTTGGGGACTAGCGGGATCAGTACGCAGTATTTT. This gives the protein CASSLGTSGISTQYF.

A note on this clonotype: One junction end does not reproduce the germline sequence, and a read error may be involved. The rearrangement joins TRBV5-1 to TRBJ2-5; weak D call: TRBD2 (5 bases). There are 13 residues in the CDR3. Germline V gene sequence: CDR1 SGHRS, CDR2 YFSETQ. CDR3 sequence: CASSVGGQGTQYF. The DNA for the CDR3 is TGCGCCAGCAGCGTCGGCGGGCAAGGGACCCAGTACTTC.

The CDR3 nucleotides are TGCAGTGCCAGGGCTCCGGTTGGGCTCTACTCCTACAATGAGCAGTTCTTC. It is translated as CSARAPVGLYSYNEQFF. The rearrangement links TRBV20-1 to TRBJ2-1; D might be TRBD1 (5 bases). Trimming took off 6 bases at V and 0 bases at J, with 21 bases between the two ends. The V gene's germline CDR1 is DFQATT and CDR2 SNEGSKA (reference sequence). This CDR3 contains 17 residues.

In this sample, this clonotype turned up a few times. This chain links TRBV12-3 or TRBV12-4 with TRBJ2-5; D is ambiguous. V dropped 5 bases and J dropped 3 bases, with 13 bases sitting between them. The CDR3 contains 14 residues. The CDR3 DNA reads as TGTGCCAGCAGTATAAAGGACGGTAAAGAGACCCAGTACTTC. Translated, it gives CASSIKDGKETQYF.

This chain links TRBV7-2 with TRBJ2-1; TRBD2 matches at 16 bases. In germline, CDR1 is SGHTA, CDR2 FQGNSA. V lost 6 bases, J lost 4 bases, and 6 bases stayed unmatched. The CDR3 is 17 residues long. Written as DNA, the CDR3 is TGTGCCAGCAGGAGTGGGACTAGCGGGAGGGTATACAATGAGCAGTTCTTC. Protein: CASRSGTSGRVYNEQFF.

The V gene is TRBV27, the J gene TRBJ2-3; 8 bases agree with TRBD2. This CDR3 has 15 amino acids. Losses at the gene ends were 2 bases for V and 1 base for J; bases not matched to a gene: 2. Per germline, CDR1 MNHEY and CDR2 SMNVEV (reference sequence). The CDR3 loop is CASSLELAGTDTQYF. CDR3 in DNA: TGTGCCAGCAGTTTAGAACTAGCGGGCACAGATACGCAGTATTTT.

The V and J genes are TRBV20-1 and TRBJ2-7; TRBD1 might be the D (6 bases). Germline values: CDR1 DFQATT, CDR2 SNEGSKA (reference sequence). V was shortened by 1 base and J by 3 bases, with 13 bases between the two germline ends. The CDR3 is made up of 14 amino acids. The CDR3 protein is CSARGVKGHYEQYF. The CDR3, as DNA: TGCAGTGCTAGAGGGGTGAAGGGACACTACGAGCAGTACTTC.